This entry is about one T cell receptor beta chain. No antigen is known for it. Assay: immunoSEQ multiplex PCR; the TCRdb copy retains only in-frame clones and omits some. The table records fewer than 110,000 clones, around 89% of them present only once. With 2 bases clipped from V and 3 bases from J, the junction kept 3 bases outside the gene matches. CDR3 length: 15 amino acids. The germline V gene encodes CDR1 SGHRS and CDR2 YFSETQ. Relapse after autologous stem cell transplantation occurred in every patient, and brentuximab vedotin exposure varied. The sample belongs to a study of PD-1 blockade in classical Hodgkin lymphoma. Study-level results: Excluded were patients who started nivolumab under 1 year after ASCT, a group that had lower diversity. The repertoire differences lack a defined cause, possibly disease activity or prior therapy. In newly diagnosed patients, baseline TCR diversity was reportedly below that of healthy donors. CD4+ TCR diversity, unlike CD8+, climbed significantly by C4D1.

V gene TRBV5-1 combines with J gene TRBJ2-2; 8 positions match TRBD1. The input for sequencing was peripheral blood mononuclear cells (PBMCs), taken before the second cycle of nivolumab. This receptor was taken from a human donor with classical Hodgkin lymphoma. CDR3 amino acids: CASSFKTGDTGELFF. The CDR3 DNA reads TGCGCCAGCAGCTTTAAGACAGGGGACACCGGGGAGCTGTTTTTT.